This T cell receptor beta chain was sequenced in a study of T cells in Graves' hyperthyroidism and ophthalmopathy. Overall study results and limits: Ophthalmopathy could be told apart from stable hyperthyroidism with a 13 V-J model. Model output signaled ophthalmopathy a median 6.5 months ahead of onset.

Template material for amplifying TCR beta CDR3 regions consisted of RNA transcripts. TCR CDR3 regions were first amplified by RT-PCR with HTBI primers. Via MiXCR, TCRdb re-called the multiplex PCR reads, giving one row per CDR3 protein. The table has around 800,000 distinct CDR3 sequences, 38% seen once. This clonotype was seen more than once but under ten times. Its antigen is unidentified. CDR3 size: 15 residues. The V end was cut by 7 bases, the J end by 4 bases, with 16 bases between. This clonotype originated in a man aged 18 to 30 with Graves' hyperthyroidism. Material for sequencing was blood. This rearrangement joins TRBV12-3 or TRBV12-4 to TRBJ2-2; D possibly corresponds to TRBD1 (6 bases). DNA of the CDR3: TGTGCCAGCACCCAAGGGGGATTAGGCACCGGGGAGCTGTTTTTT. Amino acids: CASTQGGLGTGELFF.